The 31 T cell receptor beta chains below were found in one sample sequenced in a study of T-cell reconstitution after alpha-beta-depleted transplantation in children. As it was prepared, the TCRbeta library received unique molecular identifiers. From the PCR reads, TCRdb called clonotypes with MiXCR, one entry per CDR3 protein. In the table there are around 380,000 distinct CDR3 sequences, roughly 11% of which are singletons. The sample was PBMCs from the stem cell graft donor, taken from the stem cell graft. All receptors derive from a human donor who donated a stem cell graft to a child with acute myeloid leukemia.

A few counts support this clonotype. The chain joins TRBV20-1 to TRBJ2-3; 14 nucleotides align to TRBD2. The CDR3 has 15 residues. Trimming removed 3 bases from V and 4 bases from J; junction bases left unmatched: 3. Looked up from germline, CDR1 is DFQATT and CDR2 is SNEGSKA (reference sequence). The DNA for the CDR3 is TGCAGTGCTAGGACTAGCGGGAGGGGGCCAGATACGCAGTATTTT. Protein: CSARTSGRGPDTQYF.

In its sample, this clonotype was seen many times. The J gene is TRBJ2-3, the V gene TRBV3-1, with D perhaps assigned TRBD1 or TRBD2 (7 bases each). CDR3 length: 16 residues. Trimming took 2 bases from V and 6 from J, leaving 18 bases between them. In germline, CDR1 is LGHDT, CDR2 YNNKEL (reference sequence). The CDR3 spells CASSQRGLGGSDTQYF. CDR3 DNA: TGTGCCAGCAGCCAACGCGGACTAGGGGGCTCCGATACGCAGTATTTT.

This clonotype was observed a handful of times. The chain couples TRBV4-2 to TRBJ2-1; 10 bases agree with TRBD2. The ends lost 0 bases at V and 7 bases at J; junction bases unmatched: 9. Germline V gene lookup returns CDR1 LGHNA and CDR2 YNFKEQ. The CDR3 spans 17 residues. The CDR3 nucleotides are TGTGCCAGCAGCCAAGAAATGGTAGCGGGAGGACGGAATGAGCAGTTCTTC. Translating gives CASSQEMVAGGRNEQFF.

This clonotype has at least ten counts. The V gene is TRBV5-1, the J gene TRBJ1-1; the D is unclear. CDR3 length: 14 residues. Trimming shortened V by 1 base and J by 8 bases, and 15 bases separated the two germline ends. Germline V gene data show CDR1 as SGHRS and CDR2 as YFSETQ. CDR3 region: CASSLTATRTEAFF. Here the CDR3 DNA reads TGCGCCAGCAGCTTGACAGCCACCAGAACCGAAGCTTTCTTT. Variable domain in full (rest from reference TRBV5-1 and TRBJ1-1): KAGVTQTPRYLIKTRGQQVTLSCSPISGHRSVSWYQQTPGQGLQFLFEYFSETQRNKGNFPGRFSGRQFSNSRSEMNVSTLELGDSALYLCASSLTATRTEAFFGQGTRLTVV.

This clonotype was seen a handful of times. CDR3 loop: CASSRFQGGEQYF. In DNA, the CDR3 is TGTGCCAGCAGTCGATTCCAGGGAGGCGAGCAGTACTTC. V usage is TRBV6-2 or TRBV6-3 and J usage is TRBJ2-7, with D perhaps TRBD2 (6 bases). The germline V and J ends were trimmed by 5 bases and 6 bases, with 14 bases remaining between them. The length of the CDR3 is 13 residues. The germline V gene encodes CDR1 MNHEY and CDR2 SVGEGT.

The chain couples TRBV20-1 to TRBJ2-7; TRBD2 matches at 8 bases. J was trimmed by 2 bases and V by 4 bases; bases with no gene match: 7. This CDR3 contains 14 residues. Germline-derived CDR1 and CDR2 are DFQATT and SNEGSKA (reference sequence). CDR3 sequence: CSANSGTETYEQYF. The CDR3 DNA reads as TGCAGTGCTAATAGCGGGACCGAAACCTACGAGCAGTACTTC.

This clonotype was picked up many times. CDR3 residues: CASSLTSGSNTGELFF. The CDR3 DNA reads TGTGCCAGCAGTTTGACTAGCGGGTCGAACACCGGGGAGCTGTTTTTT. The V gene is TRBV7-2, the J gene TRBJ2-2, with TRBD2 identical over 10 bases. The CDR3 runs to 16 residues. Germline CDR1 SGHTA, CDR2 FQGNSA. The V segment lost 6 bases and the J segment 0 bases; nucleotides outside the gene matches: 4.

Only a few counts were recorded for this clonotype. The chain carries TRBV20-1 and TRBJ2-5; maybe TRBD1 (6 bases). V lost 8 bases and J 4 bases, leaving 23 bases between the germline ends. Per the germline V gene, CDR1 is DFQATT and CDR2 is SNEGSKA (reference sequence). The CDR3 runs 15 residues. CDR3 DNA: TGCAGTATAAACCTCCGTGGGGGCTTGACAGAGACCCAGTACTTC. Translation: CSINLRGGLTETQYF.

The V gene is TRBV29-1, the J gene TRBJ2-5, with D possibly TRBD2 on 6 matching bases. The CDR3 consists of 14 residues. Germline V CDR1 and CDR2: SQVTM, ANQGSEA. V was shortened by 3 bases and J by 5 bases, with 16 bases between the two germline ends. The CDR3 spells CSVEFQGGFETQYF. The CDR3 DNA sequence: TGCAGCGTTGAGTTCCAGGGAGGCTTCGAGACCCAGTACTTC. Based on the CDR3 plus reference TRBV29-1 and TRBJ2-5, the full variable domain is SAVISQKPSRDICQRGTSLTIQCQVDSQVTMMFWYRQQPGQSLTLIATANQGSEATYESGFVIDKFPISRPNLTFSTLTVSNMSPEDSSIYLCSVEFQGGFETQYFGPGTRLLVL.

This clonotype occurred a few times. DNA of the CDR3: TGTGCCAGCAGACCGGGACAGGTGGGGTTGAACACTGAAGCTTTCTTT. This gives the protein CASRPGQVGLNTEAFF. V and J are TRBV6-1 and TRBJ1-1; 8 bases line up with TRBD1. Germline V gene lookup returns CDR1 MNHNS and CDR2 SASEGT. CDR3 length: 16 amino acids. After removal of 6 bases from V and 0 bases from J, the junction contained 9 bases not matched to a gene.

The sample holds a few counts of this clonotype. V usage is TRBV4-3 and J usage is TRBJ2-5; D is possibly TRBD2 (5 bases). Per germline, CDR1 LGHNA and CDR2 YSLEER. The CDR3 has 16 residues. The V end was cut by 1 base, the J end by 4 bases, with 16 bases between. CDR3 sequence: CASSQAQGGVGETQYF. The CDR3 DNA reads TGCGCCAGCAGCCAAGCACAAGGAGGTGTGGGAGAGACCCAGTACTTC.

Here the CDR3 reads CASSQQGVRGDTQYF. CDR3 bases: TGTGCCAGCAGCCAGCAGGGGGTTCGGGGAGATACGCAGTATTTT. The rearrangement links TRBV7-8 to TRBJ2-3; TRBD1 aligns across 7 bases. Germline assignment: CDR1 SGHVS and CDR2 FQNEAQ. The CDR3 contains 15 residues. V lost 5 bases and J lost 5; bases outside the gene matches: 10.

The table lists this clonotype with a few counts. The rearrangement links TRBV6-1 to TRBJ2-2, with TRBD1 identical over 7 bases. The germline CDR1 and CDR2 sequences are MNHNS and SASEGT. The CDR3 length is 14 residues. J lost 0 bases, V lost 10 bases, and 5 bases had no gene match. The CDR3 spells CATRQGTNTGELFF. Here the CDR3 DNA reads TGTGCCACCCGACAGGGTACGAACACCGGGGAGCTGTTTTTT.

This clonotype was found many times. The chain couples TRBV29-1 to TRBJ2-3, with 8 positions matching TRBD2. In germline, CDR1 is SQVTM, CDR2 ANQGSEA. The length of the CDR3 is 15 residues. V was clipped by 4 bases and J by 2 bases; unmatched bases: 8. The CDR3 region is CSVVFQRGITDTQYF. The CDR3 DNA reads as TGCAGCGTTGTTTTCCAGCGGGGGATCACAGATACGCAGTATTTT.

This clonotype came up many times. V and J are TRBV13 and TRBJ2-1; D ambiguous. The CDR3 is 12 residues long. CDR1 and CDR2 from the germline V gene are PRHDT and FYEKMQ (reference sequence). V lost 8 bases, J lost 15 bases, and 20 bases lay in between. CDR3 bases: TGTGCCAGCGGTGGAGCTTCGGCTCGTCTGTTCTTC. Residues: CASGGASARLFF.

V is TRBV5-1 and J is TRBJ1-5; 10 bases agree with TRBD1. This CDR3 has 18 amino acids. J gave up 2 bases and V 0 bases, and 8 bases lay outside the gene matches. Germline CDR1 reads SGHRS; CDR2 reads YFSETQ. CDR3 loop: CASSLVPGQGLGNQPQHF. For the CDR3, the DNA is TGCGCCAGCAGCTTGGTCCCGGGACAGGGGTTGGGCAATCAGCCCCAGCATTTT.

Only a few counts were recorded for this clonotype. The J gene is TRBJ2-1, the V gene TRBV12-3 or TRBV12-4; 10 bases match TRBD2. Germline trimming cut 4 bases from V and 7 bases from J; bases unmatched to any gene: 22. This CDR3 contains 20 residues. The CDR3 here is CASSWGSWEREGRAINEQFF. DNA for the CDR3: TGTGCCAGCAGTTGGGGCTCGTGGGAGCGGGAGGGCCGAGCAATAAATGAGCAGTTCTTC.

This clonotype was observed a handful of times. This chain links TRBV20-1 with TRBJ2-2; TRBD2 aligns across 11 bases. Per germline, CDR1 DFQATT and CDR2 SNEGSKA (reference sequence). J gave up 2 bases and V 0 bases, and 5 bases lay outside the gene matches. The CDR3 is 17 amino acids. CDR3 bases: TGCAGTGCTAGAGAGGGTAGCGGGGGGGTTAACACCGGGGAGCTGTTTTTT. Encoded protein: CSAREGSGGVNTGELFF.

This clonotype was seen more than once but under ten times. This chain links TRBV14 with TRBJ2-7; TRBD2 might be the D (7 bases). V was shortened by 5 bases and J by 3 bases, with 17 bases between the two germline ends. The CDR3 spans 15 residues. Germline CDR1 and CDR2: SGHDN and FVKESK. As DNA, the CDR3 is TGTGCCAGCAGCTCTATGGGGGGGGGCTTCTACGAGCAGTACTTC. Translating gives CASSSMGGGFYEQYF.

This clonotype came up a few times. The chain is built from TRBV6-1 and TRBJ1-1; 10 bases match TRBD1. Per germline, CDR1 MNHNS and CDR2 SASEGT. The CDR3 is made up of 19 amino acids. V lost 7 bases to trimming and J lost 4 bases; unmatched junction nucleotides: 21. In DNA, the CDR3 is TGTGCCAGCAATCTAAACCTCCCGGGATCGACAGGGGGCTTCACTGAAGCTTTCTTT. It is translated as CASNLNLPGSTGGFTEAFF.

This clonotype was seen at least ten times. The chain carries TRBV20-1 and TRBJ2-1; D is unclear. Germline assignment: CDR1 DFQATT and CDR2 SNEGSKA (reference sequence). CDR3 length: 13 amino acids. V lost 1 base and J lost 7, with 11 bases in between. The CDR3 loop reads CSARGPLRNEQFF. CDR3 sequence (DNA): TGCAGTGCTAGAGGACCACTCCGGAATGAGCAGTTCTTC.

This chain uses TRBV10-3 with TRBJ2-7; 9 nucleotides line up with TRBD2. Unmatched junction bases numbered 5, after V lost 3 bases and J lost 5 bases. The CDR3 sequence is 14 residues long. CDR1 ENHRY and CDR2 SYGVKD come from the germline V gene. CDR3 nucleotides: TGTGCCATCAGTGATAGCGGGAGTCTCCACGAGCAGTACTTC. This encodes CAISDSGSLHEQYF.

This chain links TRBV3-1 with TRBJ2-7; 8 bases map to TRBD2. The CDR3 totals 16 residues. V was pared by 0 bases and J by 5 bases, with 9 bases of the junction left unmatched. CDR1 is LGHDT, CDR2 YNNKEL, per germline (reference sequence). CDR3 nucleotides: TGTGCCAGCAGCCAAGATCCAAGCGGGAGTCTCCACGAGCAGTACTTC. As protein: CASSQDPSGSLHEQYF.

A few counts support this clonotype. The chain is built from TRBV12-3 or TRBV12-4 and TRBJ1-1; no firm D call. The V end was cut by 6 bases, the J end by 5 bases, with 10 bases between. The CDR3 spans 12 residues. In DNA form, the CDR3 reads TGTGCCAGCAGCGACCTGGGGACTGAAGCTTTCTTT. Translation gives CASSDLGTEAFF.

V and J are TRBV7-2 and TRBJ2-5; D possibly corresponds to TRBD2 (5 bases). This CDR3 comprises 13 residues. The germline gives CDR1 SGHTA, CDR2 FQGNSA. The ends were cut back, 1 base at V and 9 bases at J, with 12 bases in the middle. The CDR3 nucleotides are TGTGCCAGCAGCTTAGTCAGGATGGAGGCCCAGTACTTC. Protein product: CASSLVRMEAQYF.

The chain is built from TRBV20-1 and TRBJ1-1, with 7 positions matching TRBD1. The CDR3 is 15 residues long. J was trimmed by 4 bases and V by 0 bases; bases with no gene match: 8. Germline lookup yields CDR1 DFQATT and CDR2 SNEGSKA (reference sequence). The CDR3 bases are TGCAGTGCTAGAGATCCACAGGGGTCAGTCACTGAAGCTTTCTTT. Protein sequence: CSARDPQGSVTEAFF.

This clonotype was seen only a few times. The chain uses TRBV20-1 and TRBJ2-1, with D unresolved. V lost 0 bases, J lost 3 bases, and 6 bases lay in between. The CDR3 covers 13 residues. Germline CDR1 and CDR2: DFQATT and SNEGSKA (reference sequence). Here the CDR3 DNA reads TGCAGTGCTAGAGAACTTTTCTACAATGAGCAGTTCTTC. Translation: CSARELFYNEQFF.

This clonotype was seen repeatedly, ten times or more. The rearrangement uses TRBV5-1 and TRBJ2-5, with D hard to call. The germline V gene has CDR1 SGHRS and CDR2 YFSETQ. V gave up 0 bases and J gave up 3 bases, with 9 bases separating them. This CDR3 contains 14 residues. Written as DNA, the CDR3 is TGCGCCAGCAGCTTGGCTTCCAGAAAAGAGACCCAGTACTTC. It codes for CASSLASRKETQYF.

The chain is built from TRBV10-2 and TRBJ2-1; D is tentatively TRBD1 or TRBD2 (5 bases each). V lost 0 bases and J lost 8, with 20 bases in between. Germline loops: CDR1 WSHSY, CDR2 SAAADI. The CDR3 covers 17 residues. CDR3 sequence: CASSESYGLGTGDEQFF. CDR3 DNA sequence: TGCGCCAGCAGTGAGTCTTACGGTTTGGGGACCGGGGATGAGCAGTTCTTC.

V usage is TRBV5-1 and J usage is TRBJ2-5, with TRBD1 matching over 7 bases. Per the germline V gene, CDR1 is SGHRS and CDR2 is YFSETQ. This CDR3 has 16 amino acids. The trim removed 5 bases at V and 4 bases at J, leaving 14 bases unmatched. The CDR3 loop is CASRDGYQGVRETQYF. The CDR3 DNA is TGCGCCAGCAGGGACGGCTACCAGGGGGTGAGAGAGACCCAGTACTTC.

This clonotype has ten or more counts. This chain joins TRBV29-1 and TRBJ1-1; D is ambiguous. Germline CDR1 and CDR2: SQVTM and ANQGSEA. The CDR3 totals 13 residues. V was clipped by 3 bases and J by 8 bases, with 16 bases between them. The CDR3 region is CSVEDPPSAEAFF. The CDR3 region has the DNA TGCAGCGTTGAGGACCCTCCTTCAGCGGAAGCTTTCTTT.